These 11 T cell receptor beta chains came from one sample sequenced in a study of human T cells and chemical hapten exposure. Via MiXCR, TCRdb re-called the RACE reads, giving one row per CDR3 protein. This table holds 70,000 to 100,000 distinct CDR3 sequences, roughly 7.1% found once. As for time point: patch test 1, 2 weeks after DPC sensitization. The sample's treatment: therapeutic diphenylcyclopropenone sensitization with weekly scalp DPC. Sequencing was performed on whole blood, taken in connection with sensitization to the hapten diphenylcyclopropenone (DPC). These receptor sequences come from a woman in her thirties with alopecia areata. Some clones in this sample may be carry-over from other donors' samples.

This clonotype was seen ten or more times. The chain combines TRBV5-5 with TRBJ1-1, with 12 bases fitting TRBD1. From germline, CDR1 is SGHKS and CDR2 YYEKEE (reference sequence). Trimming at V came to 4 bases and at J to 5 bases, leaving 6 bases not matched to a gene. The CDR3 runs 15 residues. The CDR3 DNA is TGTGCCAGCAGCCCGGGACAGGGGGCCGGAACTGAAGCTTTCTTT. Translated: CASSPGQGAGTEAFF.

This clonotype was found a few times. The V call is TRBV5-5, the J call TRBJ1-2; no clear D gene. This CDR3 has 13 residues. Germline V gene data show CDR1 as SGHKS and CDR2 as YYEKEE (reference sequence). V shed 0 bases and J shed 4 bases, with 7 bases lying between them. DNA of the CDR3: TGTGCCAGCAGCTTGGCCGAGATCTATGGCTACACCTTC. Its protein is CASSLAEIYGYTF. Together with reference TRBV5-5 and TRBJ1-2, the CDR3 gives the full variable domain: DAGVTQSPTHLIKTRGQQVTLRCSPISGHKSVSWYQQVLGQGPQFIFQYYEKEERGRGNFPDRFSARQFPNYSSELNVNALLLGDSALYLCASSLAEIYGYTFGSGTRLTVV.

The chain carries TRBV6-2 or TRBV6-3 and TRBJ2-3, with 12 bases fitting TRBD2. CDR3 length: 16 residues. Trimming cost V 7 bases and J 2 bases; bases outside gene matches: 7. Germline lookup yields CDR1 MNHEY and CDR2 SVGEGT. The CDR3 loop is CASTHLAGGPTDTQYF. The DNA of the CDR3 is TGTGCCAGCACTCACCTAGCGGGGGGGCCCACAGATACGCAGTATTTT.

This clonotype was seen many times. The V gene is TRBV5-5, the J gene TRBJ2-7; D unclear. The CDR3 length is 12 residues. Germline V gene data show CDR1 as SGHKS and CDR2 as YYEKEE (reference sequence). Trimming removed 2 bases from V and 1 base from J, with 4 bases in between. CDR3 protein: CASSFTSYEQYF. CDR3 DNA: TGTGCCAGCAGCTTCACTTCCTACGAGCAGTACTTC.

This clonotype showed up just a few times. The CDR3 reads CSVETGGLNEQFF. As DNA, the CDR3 is TGCAGCGTTGAAACAGGGGGGCTGAATGAGCAGTTCTTC. V is TRBV29-1 and J is TRBJ2-1; TRBD1 aligns across 8 bases. The CDR3 sequence is 13 residues long. Trimming cost V 2 bases and J 7 bases; bases outside gene matches: 4. Germline V CDR1 and CDR2: SQVTM, ANQGSEA.

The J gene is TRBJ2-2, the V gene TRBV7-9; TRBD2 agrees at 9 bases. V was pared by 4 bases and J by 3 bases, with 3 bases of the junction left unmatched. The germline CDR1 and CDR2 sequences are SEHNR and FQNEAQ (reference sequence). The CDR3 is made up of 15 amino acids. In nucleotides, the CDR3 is TGTGCCAGCAGCTCCCGCGGGGGGGACACCGGGGAGCTGTTTTTT. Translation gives CASSSRGGDTGELFF. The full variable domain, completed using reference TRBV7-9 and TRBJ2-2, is DTGVSQNPRHKITKRGQNVTFRCDPISEHNRLYWYRQTLGQGPEFLTYFQNEAQLEKSRLLSDRFSAERPKGSFSTLEIQRTEQGDSAMYLCASSSRGGDTGELFFGEGSRLTVL.

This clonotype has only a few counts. This chain's CDR3 is CSVYLVGTQMAKLFF. CDR3 sequence (DNA): TGCAGCGTTTATTTGGTTGGGACCCAGATGGCAAAACTGTTTTTT. The chain links TRBV29-1 to TRBJ1-4, with D possibly TRBD1 on 5 matching bases. This CDR3 has 15 amino acids. With 5 bases removed from V and 10 bases from J, the gap between germline ends came to 23 bases. Germline V CDR1 and CDR2: SQVTM, ANQGSEA.

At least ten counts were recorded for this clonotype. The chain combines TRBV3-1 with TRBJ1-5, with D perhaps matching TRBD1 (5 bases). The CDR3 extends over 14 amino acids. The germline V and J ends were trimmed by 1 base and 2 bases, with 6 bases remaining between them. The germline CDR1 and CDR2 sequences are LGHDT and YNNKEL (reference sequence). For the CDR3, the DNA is TGTGCCAGCAGCCAAGGGGGGGGCAATCAGCCCCAGCATTTT. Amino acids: CASSQGGGNQPQHF. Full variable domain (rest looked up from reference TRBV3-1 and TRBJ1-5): DTAVSQTPKYLVTQMGNDKSIKCEQNLGHDTMYWYKQDSKKFLKIMFSYNNKELIINETVPNRFSPKSPDKAHLNLHINSLELGDSAVYFCASSQGGGNQPQHFGDGTRLSIL.

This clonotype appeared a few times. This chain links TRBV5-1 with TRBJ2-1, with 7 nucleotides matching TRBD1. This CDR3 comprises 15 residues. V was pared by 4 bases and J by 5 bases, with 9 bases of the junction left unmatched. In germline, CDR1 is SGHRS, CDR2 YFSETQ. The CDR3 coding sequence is TGCGCCAGCAGCCTCCTCCCGGGACAGAACAATGAGCAGTTCTTC. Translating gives CASSLLPGQNNEQFF. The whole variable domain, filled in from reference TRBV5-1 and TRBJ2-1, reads KAGVTQTPRYLIKTRGQQVTLSCSPISGHRSVSWYQQTPGQGLQFLFEYFSETQRNKGNFPGRFSGRQFSNSRSEMNVSTLELGDSALYLCASSLLPGQNNEQFFGPGTRLTVL.

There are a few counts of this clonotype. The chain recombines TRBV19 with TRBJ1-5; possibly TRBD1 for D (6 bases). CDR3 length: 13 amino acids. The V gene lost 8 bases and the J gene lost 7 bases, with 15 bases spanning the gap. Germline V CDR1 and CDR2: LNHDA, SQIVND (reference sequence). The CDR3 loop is CASGGQGRQPQHF. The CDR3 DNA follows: TGTGCCAGTGGGGGGCAGGGCCGGCAGCCCCAGCATTTT.

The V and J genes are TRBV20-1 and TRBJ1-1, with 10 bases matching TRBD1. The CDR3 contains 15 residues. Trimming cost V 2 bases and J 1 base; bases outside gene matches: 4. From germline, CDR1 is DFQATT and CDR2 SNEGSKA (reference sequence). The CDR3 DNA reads TGCAGTGCTAGAAGACAGGGGGCTAAGAACACTGAAGCTTTCTTT. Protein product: CSARRQGAKNTEAFF.